The 28 T cell receptor beta chains below come from one sample, sequenced in a study of siplizumab effects on memory and regulatory T cells. Here immunoSEQ multiplex PCR was the method, and the copy in TCRdb shows in-frame clones only, minus some. In the table there are under 110,000 clones, roughly 91% of which are singletons. The sequenced material came from non-Treg CD4+ T cells sorted from blood. The source of these receptors is a human donor in good health.

The chain uses TRBV30 and TRBJ2-7; 8 bases agree with TRBD2. Germline trimming cut 0 bases from V and 1 base from J; bases unmatched to any gene: 2. The CDR3 is 14 amino acids. The germline V gene encodes CDR1 GTSNPN and CDR2 SVGIG (reference sequence). CDR3 DNA: TGTGCCTGGAGTGTTAGCGGGATTTCCTACGAGCAGTACTTC. This gives the protein CAWSVSGISYEQYF.

The chain uses TRBV7-3 and TRBJ2-2; 8 nucleotides align to TRBD1. The germline V gene has CDR1 SGHTA and CDR2 FQGTGA. This CDR3 comprises 17 residues. V trimming: 2 bases; J trimming: 5 bases; junction bases outside the gene matches: 10. The CDR3 DNA reads as TGTGCCAGCAGCTTAGCTTGGACAGGGTTAGGTACCGGGGAGCTGTTTTTT. Amino acids: CASSLAWTGLGTGELFF.

V gene TRBV6-5 combines with J gene TRBJ2-1; 14 bases map to TRBD2. V shed 2 bases and J 7 bases; nucleotides not matched to a gene: 4. The germline V gene encodes CDR1 MNHEY and CDR2 SVGAGI. The CDR3 is 16 amino acids. Written as DNA, the CDR3 is TGTGCCAGCAGTTACAGAGGGACTAGCGGGAGTAATGAGCAGTTCTTC. It specifies CASSYRGTSGSNEQFF.

The chain uses TRBV27 and TRBJ2-3; D tentatively fits TRBD1 or TRBD2 (5 bases each). The CDR3 is 12 amino acids. From germline, CDR1 is MNHEY and CDR2 SMNVEV (reference sequence). The V end lost 6 bases, the J end lost 6 bases, and 10 bases lay between the germline ends. DNA of the CDR3: TGTGCCAGCAGCCTCTGGGGGGATACGCAGTATTTT. Protein: CASSLWGDTQYF.

This chain joins TRBV25-1 and TRBJ1-2; D possibly corresponds to TRBD1 (5 bases). The CDR3 totals 13 residues. The germline V and J ends were trimmed by 6 bases and 2 bases, with 10 bases remaining between them. The V gene's germline CDR1 is MGHDK and CDR2 SYGVNS. The CDR3 sequence: CASRRDGNYGYTF. In DNA, the CDR3 is TGTGCCAGCAGGAGGGACGGAAACTATGGCTACACCTTC.

The V call is TRBV9, the J call TRBJ1-5, with 8 bases matching TRBD1. The junction had 10 bases not matched to a gene; V was cut back by 6 bases and J by 5 bases. The CDR3 covers 15 residues. Germline CDR1 SGDLS, CDR2 YYNGEE. CDR3 DNA sequence: TGTGCCAGCATTCAGACAGGGGTGTTTGATCAGCCCCAGCATTTT. Protein product: CASIQTGVFDQPQHF.

This rearrangement joins TRBV11-2 to TRBJ1-2; D is unresolved. The germline V gene has CDR1 SGHAT and CDR2 FQNNGV. CDR3 length: 13 residues. V dropped 3 bases and J dropped 3 bases, with 8 bases sitting between them. The CDR3 nucleotides read TGTGCCAGCAGCTTTGAGATTTACTATGGCTACACCTTC. As protein: CASSFEIYYGYTF.

V gene TRBV9 combines with J gene TRBJ2-3; 8 bases line up with TRBD2. The ends lost 4 bases at V and 3 bases at J; junction bases unmatched: 10. Per germline, CDR1 SGDLS and CDR2 YYNGEE. The CDR3 loop spans 16 amino acids. The chain's CDR3 is CASSRGPGGGTDTQYF. The DNA for the CDR3 is TGTGCCAGCAGCCGGGGCCCGGGAGGGGGGACAGATACGCAGTATTTT.

The genes are TRBV5-1 and TRBJ2-1, with D tentatively TRBD2 (6 bases). The germline V gene encodes CDR1 SGHRS and CDR2 YFSETQ. This CDR3 is 13 amino acids long. V dropped 4 bases and J dropped 6 bases, with 11 bases sitting between them. The CDR3 reads CASSPAGLNEQFF. CDR3 DNA sequence: TGCGCCAGCAGCCCGGCGGGGCTCAATGAGCAGTTCTTC.

The CDR3 sequence is CASSWTGARNEQFF. For the CDR3, the DNA is TGTGCCAGCAGCTGGACAGGGGCGCGGAATGAGCAGTTCTTC. The V gene is TRBV6-1, the J gene TRBJ2-1; 9 nucleotides agree with TRBD1. V shed 6 bases, J shed 7 bases, and the junction held 7 bases outside the gene matches. This CDR3 is built from 14 residues. The germline V gene encodes CDR1 MNHNS and CDR2 SASEGT.

This sequence joins TRBV2 and TRBJ1-4; D unclear. Germline-derived CDR1 and CDR2 are SNHLY and FYNNEI. With 3 bases removed from V and 0 bases from J, the gap between germline ends came to 8 bases. The CDR3 length is 15 residues. The CDR3 region has the DNA TGTGCCAGCAGTGACCCTGGTACAACTAATGAAAAACTGTTTTTT. Its protein product is CASSDPGTTNEKLFF.

V and J are TRBV29-1 and TRBJ2-5; D is unresolved. This CDR3 is built from 11 residues. CDR1 SQVTM and CDR2 ANQGSEA come from the germline V gene. With 7 bases removed from V and 3 bases from J, the gap between germline ends came to 9 bases. The CDR3 DNA is TGCAGCGGGCGCGTAGAAGAGACCCAGTACTTC. Translating it yields CSGRVEETQYF.

The gene calls are TRBV9 and TRBJ2-4, with D perhaps TRBD1 (6 bases). The CDR3 runs 14 residues. Germline V CDR1 and CDR2: SGDLS, YYNGEE. Deletions cut 4 bases from V and 7 bases from J, with 15 bases between. CDR3 residues: CASSPGDRSNIQYF. The CDR3 DNA follows: TGTGCCAGCAGCCCAGGGGATCGAAGTAACATTCAGTACTTC.

V usage is TRBV5-1 and J usage is TRBJ2-3, with D maybe TRBD1 (6 bases). CDR3 length: 13 residues. The V gene's germline CDR1 is SGHRS and CDR2 YFSETQ. The V and J ends lost 7 bases and 6 bases respectively, with 15 bases between them. Here the CDR3 DNA reads TGCGCCAGCCGACTGGACAGTTGGGATACGCAGTATTTT. Its protein product is CASRLDSWDTQYF.

This rearrangement joins TRBV9 to TRBJ2-1, with 7 bases fitting TRBD2. CDR1 and CDR2 from the germline V gene are SGDLS and YYNGEE. The junction had 8 bases not matched to a gene; V was cut back by 0 bases and J by 5 bases. The CDR3 is made up of 16 amino acids. CDR3 coding DNA: TGTGCCAGCAGCGTAGGTTTGCGGGAGAGTGACAATGAGCAGTTCTTC. Translating it yields CASSVGLRESDNEQFF.

The V and J genes are TRBV19 and TRBJ1-5; no clear D. V dropped 2 bases and J dropped 3 bases, with 11 bases sitting between them. Germline lookup yields CDR1 LNHDA and CDR2 SQIVND (reference sequence). This CDR3 has 15 residues. The CDR3 loop reads CASSITPLTNQPQHF. CDR3 in DNA: TGTGCCAGTAGTATAACACCTTTGACCAATCAGCCCCAGCATTTT.

The CDR3 sequence is CAWSGGVYNEQFF. The CDR3 DNA reads as TGTGCCTGGAGTGGCGGGGTTTACAATGAGCAGTTCTTC. The rearrangement uses TRBV30 and TRBJ2-1; possibly TRBD2 for D (6 bases). Trimming stripped 1 base from V and 4 bases from J, with 8 bases between. Germline V gene data show CDR1 as GTSNPN and CDR2 as SVGIG (reference sequence). This CDR3 comprises 13 residues.

This chain joins TRBV30 and TRBJ1-1, with a possible D match to TRBD1 (5 bases). CDR1 and CDR2 (germline): GTSNPN, SVGIG (reference sequence). Trimming cost V 0 bases and J 4 bases, with 12 bases left between them. This CDR3 contains 14 residues. CDR3: CAWSVSGWFTEAFF. CDR3 sequence (DNA): TGTGCCTGGAGTGTTTCAGGGTGGTTCACTGAAGCTTTCTTT.

V is TRBV18 and J is TRBJ2-7; D is unresolved. The CDR3 loop spans 13 amino acids. Germline values: CDR1 KGHSH, CDR2 LQKENI. Trimming removed 0 bases from V and 3 bases from J, with 6 bases in between. This CDR3 is CASSPPHGYEQYF. CDR3 coding DNA: TGTGCCAGCTCACCACCGCACGGCTACGAGCAGTACTTC.

This CDR3 reads CASSYRASGSPDTQYF. The CDR3 bases are TGTGCCAGCAGTTACCGCGCTAGCGGGAGCCCAGATACGCAGTATTTT. The rearrangement links TRBV6-5 to TRBJ2-3, with 10 bases fitting TRBD2. From germline, CDR1 is MNHEY and CDR2 SVGAGI. The CDR3 totals 16 residues. The trim removed 2 bases at V and 4 bases at J, leaving 6 bases unmatched.

The chain employs TRBV19 and TRBJ2-7; the D call may be TRBD1 or TRBD2 (5 bases each). Germline-derived CDR1 and CDR2 are LNHDA and SQIVND (reference sequence). This CDR3 contains 13 residues. V was trimmed by 3 bases and J by 7 bases, leaving 13 bases between them. The CDR3 nucleotides read TGTGCCAGTAGTATCACAGGTCCGGGGGAGCAGTACTTC. Translation gives CASSITGPGEQYF.

This chain links TRBV30 with TRBJ2-7; tentative D call: TRBD2 (6 bases). CDR1 and CDR2 (germline): GTSNPN, SVGIG (reference sequence). The CDR3 has 13 residues. Trimming stripped 0 bases from V and 2 bases from J, with 8 bases between. The CDR3 protein is CAWSVEGPYEQYF. The CDR3 DNA sequence: TGTGCCTGGAGTGTGGAGGGCCCCTACGAGCAGTACTTC.

This chain uses TRBV4-1 with TRBJ1-2; D is ambiguous. This CDR3 has 14 amino acids. V lost 4 bases and J lost 4, with 13 bases in between. CDR1 and CDR2 from the germline V gene are MGHRA and YSYEKL. The CDR3: CASSPPGRFYGYTF. The CDR3 DNA reads as TGCGCCAGCAGCCCCCCCGGTCGGTTCTATGGCTACACCTTC.

The chain joins TRBV2 to TRBJ2-2; TRBD2 matches at 9 bases. J lost 2 bases, V lost 4 bases, and 2 bases had no gene match. Germline CDR1 reads SNHLY; CDR2 reads FYNNEI. CDR3 length: 15 residues. The CDR3, as DNA: TGTGCCAGCAGTGTGACTAGCGGAAACACCGGGGAGCTGTTTTTT. As protein: CASSVTSGNTGELFF. The full variable domain, rest sourced from reference TRBV2 and TRBJ2-2, is EPEVTQTPSHQVTQMGQEVILRCVPISNHLYFYWYRQILGQKVEFLVSFYNNEISEKSEIFDDQFSVERPDGSNFTLKIRSTKLEDSAMYFCASSVTSGNTGELFFGEGSRLTVL.

This clone was recorded only once. The CDR3 here is CASSPSGATDTQYF. The DNA for the CDR3 is TGTGCCAGCTCACCTAGCGGGGCCACAGATACGCAGTATTTT. The V call is TRBV18, the J call TRBJ2-3; 8 bases align to TRBD2. V was pared by 3 bases and J by 2 bases, with 1 base of the junction left unmatched. This CDR3 contains 14 residues. CDR1 and CDR2 (germline): KGHSH, LQKENI.

The chain employs TRBV5-5 and TRBJ2-7; TRBD2 aligns across 11 bases. Looked up from germline, CDR1 is SGHKS and CDR2 is YYEKEE (reference sequence). This CDR3 has 15 residues. V shed 3 bases, J shed 6 bases, and the junction held 8 bases outside the gene matches. The CDR3 region is CASSSLAGVAGEQYF. CDR3 nucleotides: TGTGCCAGCAGCTCACTAGCGGGAGTTGCCGGCGAGCAGTACTTC.

This clone has just one count. The chain recombines TRBV6-5 with TRBJ2-7; TRBD1 matches at 11 bases. Germline values: CDR1 MNHEY, CDR2 SVGAGI. The J segment lost 4 bases and the V segment lost 8 bases, leaving 4 bases of the junction unmatched. The CDR3 contains 13 residues. CDR3 DNA: TGTGCCAGCCTGGGACAGGGGGAATACGAGCAGTACTTC. Protein product: CASLGQGEYEQYF.

This chain's CDR3 is CASSSRVRPAYEQYF. In nucleotides, the CDR3 is TGTGCCAGCAGCTCACGCGTTCGGCCAGCCTACGAGCAGTACTTC. The chain carries TRBV7-8 and TRBJ2-7, with D hard to call. The CDR3 extends over 15 amino acids. Germline V gene lookup returns CDR1 SGHVS and CDR2 FQNEAQ. V was pared by 4 bases and J by 2 bases, with 15 bases between.